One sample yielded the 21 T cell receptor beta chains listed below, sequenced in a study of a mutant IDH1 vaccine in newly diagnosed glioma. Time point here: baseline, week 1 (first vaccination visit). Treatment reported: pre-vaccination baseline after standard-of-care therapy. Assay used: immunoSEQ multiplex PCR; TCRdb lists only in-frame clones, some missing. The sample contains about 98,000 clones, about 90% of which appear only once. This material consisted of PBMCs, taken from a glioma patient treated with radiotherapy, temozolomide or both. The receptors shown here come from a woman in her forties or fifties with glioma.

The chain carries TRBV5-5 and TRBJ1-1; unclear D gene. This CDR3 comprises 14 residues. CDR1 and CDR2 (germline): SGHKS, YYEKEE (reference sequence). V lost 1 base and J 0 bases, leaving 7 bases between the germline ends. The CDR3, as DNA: TGTGCCAGCAGCTTGAGGGTTATGAACACTGAAGCTTTCTTT. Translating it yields CASSLRVMNTEAFF. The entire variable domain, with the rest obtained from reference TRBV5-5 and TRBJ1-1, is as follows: DAGVTQSPTHLIKTRGQQVTLRCSPISGHKSVSWYQQVLGQGPQFIFQYYEKEERGRGNFPDRFSARQFPNYSSELNVNALLLGDSALYLCASSLRVMNTEAFFGQGTRLTVV.

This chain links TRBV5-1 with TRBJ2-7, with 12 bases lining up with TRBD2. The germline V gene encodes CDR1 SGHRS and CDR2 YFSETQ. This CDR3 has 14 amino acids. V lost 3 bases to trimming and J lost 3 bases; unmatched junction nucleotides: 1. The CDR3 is CASSSTSGSYEQYF. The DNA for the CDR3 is TGCGCCAGCAGCTCGACTAGCGGGAGCTACGAGCAGTACTTC.

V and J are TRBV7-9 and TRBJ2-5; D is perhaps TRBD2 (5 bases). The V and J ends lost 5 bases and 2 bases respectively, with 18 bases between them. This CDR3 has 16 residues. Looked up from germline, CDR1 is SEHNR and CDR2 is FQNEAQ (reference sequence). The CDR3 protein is CASSHTRGNPQETQYF. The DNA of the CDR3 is TGTGCCAGCAGCCATACTAGAGGGAACCCTCAAGAGACCCAGTACTTC.

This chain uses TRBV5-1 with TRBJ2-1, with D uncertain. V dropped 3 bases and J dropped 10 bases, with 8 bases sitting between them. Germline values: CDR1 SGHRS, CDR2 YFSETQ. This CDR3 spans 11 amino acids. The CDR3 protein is CASSSQWEQFF. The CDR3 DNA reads TGCGCCAGCAGCTCGCAATGGGAGCAGTTCTTC.

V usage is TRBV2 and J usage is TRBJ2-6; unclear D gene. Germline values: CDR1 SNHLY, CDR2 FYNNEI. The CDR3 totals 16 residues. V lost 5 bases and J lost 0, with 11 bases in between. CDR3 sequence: CASSNRAFSGANVLTF. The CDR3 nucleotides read TGTGCCAGCAGTAACCGGGCCTTCTCTGGGGCCAACGTCCTGACTTTC.

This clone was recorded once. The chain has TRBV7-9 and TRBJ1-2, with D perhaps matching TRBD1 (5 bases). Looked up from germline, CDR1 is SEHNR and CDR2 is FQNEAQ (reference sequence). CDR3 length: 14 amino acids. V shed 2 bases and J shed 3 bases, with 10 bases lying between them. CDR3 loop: CASSLPGRDYGYTF. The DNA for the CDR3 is TGTGCCAGCAGCTTACCAGGGAGGGACTATGGCTACACCTTC.

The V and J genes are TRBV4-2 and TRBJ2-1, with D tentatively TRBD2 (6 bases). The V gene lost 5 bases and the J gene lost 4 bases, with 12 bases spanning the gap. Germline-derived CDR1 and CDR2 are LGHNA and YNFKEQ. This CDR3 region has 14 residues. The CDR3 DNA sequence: TGTGCCAGCAGCATTAGCGGACGATACAATGAGCAGTTCTTC. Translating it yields CASSISGRYNEQFF.

CDR3 sequence reads: CASSLGTGGTGNTIYF. The CDR3 nucleotides read TGTGCCAGCAGCTTAGGGACAGGGGGTACTGGAAACACCATATATTTT. This rearrangement joins TRBV11-2 to TRBJ1-3, with 10 bases fitting TRBD1. The CDR3 loop spans 16 amino acids. Germline CDR1 is SGHAT and CDR2 is FQNNGV. Trimming at V came to 1 base and at J to 2 bases, leaving 2 bases not matched to a gene.

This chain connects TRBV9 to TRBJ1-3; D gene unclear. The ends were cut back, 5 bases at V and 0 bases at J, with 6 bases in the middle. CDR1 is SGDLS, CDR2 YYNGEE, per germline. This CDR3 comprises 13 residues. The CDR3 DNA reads TGTGCCAGCAGGCCTAGCTCTGGAAACACCATATATTTT. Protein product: CASRPSSGNTIYF. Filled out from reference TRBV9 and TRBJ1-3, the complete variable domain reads DSGVTQTPKHLITATGQRVTLRCSPRSGDLSVYWYQQSLDQGLQFLIQYYNGEERAKGNILERFSAQQFPDLHSELNLSSLELGDSALYFCASRPSSGNTIYFGEGSWLTVV.

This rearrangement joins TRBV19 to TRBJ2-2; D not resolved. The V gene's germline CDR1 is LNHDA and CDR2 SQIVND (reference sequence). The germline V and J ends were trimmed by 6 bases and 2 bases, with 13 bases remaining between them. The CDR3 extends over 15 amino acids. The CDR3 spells CASRSPAANTGELFF. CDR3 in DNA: TGTGCCAGTAGATCCCCGGCAGCAAACACCGGGGAGCTGTTTTTT.

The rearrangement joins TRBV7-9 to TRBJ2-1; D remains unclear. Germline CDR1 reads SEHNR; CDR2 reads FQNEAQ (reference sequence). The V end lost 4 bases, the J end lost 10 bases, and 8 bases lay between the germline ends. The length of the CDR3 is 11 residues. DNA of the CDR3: TGTGCCAGCAGCTCGTCTAGGGAGCAGTTCTTC. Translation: CASSSSREQFF.

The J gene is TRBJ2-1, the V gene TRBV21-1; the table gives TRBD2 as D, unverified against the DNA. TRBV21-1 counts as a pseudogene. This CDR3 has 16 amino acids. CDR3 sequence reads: CASSFPGREAPNEQFF. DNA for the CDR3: TGTGCCAGCAGCTTCCCTGGGCGGGAGGCCCCCAATGAGCAGTTCTTC.

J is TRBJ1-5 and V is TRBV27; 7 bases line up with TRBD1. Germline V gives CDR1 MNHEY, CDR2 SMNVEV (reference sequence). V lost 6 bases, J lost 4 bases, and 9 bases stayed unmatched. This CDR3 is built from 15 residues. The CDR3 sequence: CASRPGTVGNQPQHF. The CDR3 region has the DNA TGTGCCAGCAGACCCGGGACAGTAGGGAATCAGCCCCAGCATTTT.

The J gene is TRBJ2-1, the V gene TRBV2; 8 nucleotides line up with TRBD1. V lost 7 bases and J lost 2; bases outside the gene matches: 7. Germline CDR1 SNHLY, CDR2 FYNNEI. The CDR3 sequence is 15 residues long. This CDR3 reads CASNQDRAAYNEQFF. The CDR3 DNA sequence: TGTGCCAGCAATCAGGACAGGGCGGCCTACAATGAGCAGTTCTTC.

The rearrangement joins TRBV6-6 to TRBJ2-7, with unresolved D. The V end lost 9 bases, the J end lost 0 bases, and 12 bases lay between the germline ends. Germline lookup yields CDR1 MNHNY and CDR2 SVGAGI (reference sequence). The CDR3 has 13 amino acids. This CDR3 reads CASYSLSSYEQYF. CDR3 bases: TGTGCCAGTTACTCGTTATCCTCCTACGAGCAGTACTTC.

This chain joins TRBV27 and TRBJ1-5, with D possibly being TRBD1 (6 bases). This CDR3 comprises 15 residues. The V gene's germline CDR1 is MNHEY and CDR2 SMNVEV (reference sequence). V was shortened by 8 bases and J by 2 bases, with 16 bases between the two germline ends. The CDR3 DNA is TGTGCCAGCTCCCAAGGGGGGGCGGGCAATCAGCCCCAGCATTTT. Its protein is CASSQGGAGNQPQHF.

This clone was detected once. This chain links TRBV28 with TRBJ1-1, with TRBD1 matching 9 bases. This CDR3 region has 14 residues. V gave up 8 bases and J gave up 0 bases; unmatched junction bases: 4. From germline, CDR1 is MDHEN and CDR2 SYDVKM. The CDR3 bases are TGTGCCAGCGGGACAGGGCCCTTGAACACTGAAGCTTTCTTT. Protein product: CASGTGPLNTEAFF.

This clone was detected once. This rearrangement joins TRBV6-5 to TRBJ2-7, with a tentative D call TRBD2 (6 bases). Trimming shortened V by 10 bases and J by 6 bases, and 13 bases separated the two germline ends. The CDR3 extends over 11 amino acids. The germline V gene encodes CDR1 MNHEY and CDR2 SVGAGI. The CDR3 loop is CATTLGGEQYF. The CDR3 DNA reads TGTGCCACTACATTGGGGGGCGAGCAGTACTTC.

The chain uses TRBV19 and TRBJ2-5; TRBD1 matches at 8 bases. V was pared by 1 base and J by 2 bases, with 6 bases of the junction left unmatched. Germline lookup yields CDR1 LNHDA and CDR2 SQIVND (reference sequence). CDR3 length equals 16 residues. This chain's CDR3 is CASSIGGTGQQETQYF. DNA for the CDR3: TGTGCCAGTAGTATAGGGGGGACAGGCCAACAAGAGACCCAGTACTTC.

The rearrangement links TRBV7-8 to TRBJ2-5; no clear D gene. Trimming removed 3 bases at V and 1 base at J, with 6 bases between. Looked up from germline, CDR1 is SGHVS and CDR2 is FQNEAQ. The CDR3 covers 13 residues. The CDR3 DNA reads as TGTGCCAGCAGCTTTGGCGGCCAAGAGACCCAGTACTTC. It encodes CASSFGGQETQYF.

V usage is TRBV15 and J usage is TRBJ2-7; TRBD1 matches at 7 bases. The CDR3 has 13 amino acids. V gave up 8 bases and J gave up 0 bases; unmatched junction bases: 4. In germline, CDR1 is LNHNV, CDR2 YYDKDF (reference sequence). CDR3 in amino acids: CATWDSNSYEQYF. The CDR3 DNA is TGTGCCACCTGGGACAGTAACTCCTACGAGCAGTACTTC.